This T cell receptor (beta chain) was retrieved from a study of T cells after yellow fever vaccination. Study-wide points: The booster response re-showed most primary clones: around 95% CD4, approximately 90% CD8.

This clonotype was found a few times. The target antigen is unknown. Each CDR3 protein is one row after TCRdb ran MiXCR on the 5' RACE reads. The table records 300,000 to 400,000 distinct CDR3 sequences, 8.7% of them present only once. The CDR3 covers 12 residues. CDR1 and CDR2 (germline): MNHEY, SVGEGT. V lost 3 bases to trimming and J lost 3 bases, with 6 bases between them. The origin of this receptor is a man in his late teens or twenties who received the YFV17D yellow fever vaccine. Specimen: PBMCs, collected on the day of the first yellow fever vaccination. The chain uses TRBV6-2 or TRBV6-3 and TRBJ2-7, with D uncertain. As DNA, the CDR3 is TGTGCCAGCAGTTATCGCCTCTACGAGCAGTACGTC. Protein sequence: CASSYRLYEQYV.